This T cell receptor beta chain was retrieved from a study of CD8+CD57+ T cells in acquired aplastic anemia. At the level of the study: The mean DNA yield obtained from sorted CD4+ and CD8+ cells came to 3 to 4 ug.

The V and J ends lost 7 bases and 2 bases respectively, with 7 bases between them. This CDR3 contains 12 residues. The germline V gene has CDR1 SEHNR and CDR2 FQNEAQ (reference sequence). General observations from the study: Patients and controls turned out to have twenty-nine CD8+ CDR3 sequences in common.

This clonotype came up a few times. Its antigen is not known. Genomic DNA was employed as the template in profiling TCR beta VDJ and CDR3. TCRdb processed the reads anew with MiXCR; each CDR3 protein has one entry. The data contain more than 150,000 distinct CDR3 sequences, over 60% of them singletons. The origin of this receptor is a human donor with severe aplastic anemia or a healthy control (not recorded which). The chain recombines TRBV7-9 with TRBJ2-3; no clear D. Sequenced sample: sorted CD4+, CD8+, or CD8+CD57+ T cells (not recorded which) from PBMCs. CDR3 region: CASIKDTDTQYF. CDR3 DNA sequence: TGTGCCAGCATTAAAGACACAGATACGCAGTATTTT. Full variable domain (rest looked up from reference TRBV7-9 and TRBJ2-3): DTGVSQNPRHKITKRGQNVTFRCDPISEHNRLYWYRQTLGQGPEFLTYFQNEAQLEKSRLLSDRFSAERPKGSFSTLEIQRTEQGDSAMYLCASIKDTDTQYFGPGTRLTVL.